Here is one TCR beta chain with its context. This clonotype was counted between two and nine times. The antigen it binds to is not known. The sample holds no much larger clone one base away, and base qualities are not on file. TCRbeta-specific cDNA was reverse-transcribed from 500 ng total RNA using a constant-region primer and ProtoScript II reverse transcriptase. Construction of the TCRbeta libraries relied on three nested rounds of multiplex PCR, following a slightly modified ARM-PCR procedure. Each of the first two PCR rounds ran for about 9 cycles and used multiplex TRBV1-TRBV30 forward primers together with a Cbeta reverse primer. A final 25-cycle PCR with Deep VentR polymerase added sample barcodes and Illumina adapters. Before sequencing, amplicons of 200-500 bp were purified from gel using a QIAquick gel extraction kit. An Illumina HiSeq 2500 was used to sequence the TCRbeta amplicons with 250-bp paired-end reads. The original methods were these. To recover full CDR3 sequences, reads were quality-trimmed using Trimmomatic v0.33 and paired reads were then merged using FLASH v1.2.11. V, D and J germline segments were assigned to the rearranged TCRbeta sequences by MiGEC v1.2.1b. Clonotype statistics and Shannon-Wiener diversity indices were calculated with VDJtools v1.0.0. Except for diversity analysis, only the 250 most abundant clonotypes of each sample were used in subsequent analyses to reduce sampling bias. The public reads were reprocessed in TCRdb via fastp at Q25 and MiXCR, keeping in-frame beta chains. Rows with a matching CDR3 protein are joined into one entry that keeps the most common DNA and genes. The V and J calls were not made by the authors but by TCRdb's processing. Counted in this sample were approximately 23,000 distinct CDR3 sequences; 70% to 90% of them appeared once. Together, the top ten hold roughly a third of the sample.

Total RNA and DNA were co-extracted without cell sorting from roughly 20-30 mg of bulk tissue using the AllPrep DNA/RNA mini kit. Surgical resection was performed in China between November 2015 and 2016 on four to six patients with histopathologically diagnosed primary liver carcinoma. At the time of sampling, the patients had chronic HBV infection and had not received any treatment. Five spatially separated regions were sampled per tumor: superior, inferior, left-lateral and right-lateral poles, plus the tumor centre. More than 75% viable tumor cells were found by histology in every tumor sample. Pieces of fresh tumor and adjacent tissue were cut in half, with one half kept in RNAlater at -80 degrees C and the other half sent for histology. These data are taken from a study of tumor-infiltrating lymphocytes in primary liver carcinoma (dated by TCRdb to 2017 to 2019). General notes on the study: Hepatocellular carcinoma (four) or combined HCC and intrahepatic cholangiocarcinoma (one) was present in the five patients, who were three men and two women aged 30 to 69 years. For each liver tumor, the study sampled five regions along with adjacent normal tissue and blood, and applied TCRbeta repertoire sequencing, expression microarrays and whole-exome sequencing. The five patients had tumors of stage T1-T3 N0M0, with maximum diameters ranging from roughly 4.2 to 10 cm. Agilent mRNA microarray profiling was performed on the roughly 25 tumor region samples to relate TCRbeta repertoire diversity to the local molecular phenotype. Technical replicate repertoires showed high reproducibility, with mean shared-clone rates roughly 0.89 and correlation coefficients above 0.95. Samples yielded roughly 3.5 to 8 million productive TCRbeta reads; read depth did not differ significantly between tissue types. TCRbeta repertoire sequencing covered roughly 35 specimens from 5 patients: roughly 25 tumor regions, 5 adjacent noncancerous liver tissues and 5 peripheral blood samples. What the authors observed across the whole study: Repertoire overlap was higher between tumor regions (mean about 36%) than tumor-adjacent (approximately 17%) or tumor-blood (about 14%) pairs, consistent with antigen-driven expansion. Only about 8-25% of top clones were found in all five regions of a tumor, suggesting spatial heterogeneity of tumor-infiltrating T cells. Only the TCR beta chain was sequenced, so true repertoire diversity is likely underestimated because unpaired alpha chains were not captured. Only five patients were included in the study, and the authors note that the findings should be validated in a larger study. Since the samples were bulk and unsorted, there was no way to compare CD4+ and CD8+ T cell repertoires. Compared with blood, tumors had a significantly larger share of the repertoire taken up by the top 250 clones (p = 0.039).

The CDR3 contains 17 residues, cysteine and phenylalanine counted. Only the CDR3 DNA is retained, 51 bases long and in frame from the first base. CDR1 and CDR2, per the germline V gene, are SGHRS and YFSETQ. V has 4 bases trimmed and J has 6 bases trimmed; junction bases matching no gene number 13. The clonotype was recovered from a woman younger than 45 with primary liver carcinoma and hepatitis B virus infection. The sequence joins TRBV5-1 to TRBJ2-1, with TRBD2 identical over 10 junction bases. The sequenced sample was liver tumor tissue from sampling region 2. The sample's cell subset or site label, in plain terms: tumor region T2, inferior pole. The nucleotide sequence is TGCGCCAGCAGCATGGGACTAGCGCGAGGCTTGGGCAATGAGCAGTTCTTC. This sequence encodes CASSMGLARGLGNEQFF.